Detailed here is one TCR beta chain. Its target is not known. Expressed TCRB transcripts were sequenced, since all the RNA that had been isolated was reverse transcribed. The protocol was immunoSEQ multiplex PCR, while the TCRdb copy is restricted to in-frame clones and leaves out a portion. The sample gives roughly 230,000 clones, about 10% of which show up once; approximately 0.03% is in the top ten. Sorting produced populations that all topped 95% purity. These data originate in a study of beta chain features in type 1 diabetes. Turning to the study itself: Patient and healthy donor groups were alike in age, gender and cell yields. The study, taken as a whole, reports: All four CD4+ subsets of Type 1 diabetes patients contained TCRB CDR3s that were moderately but significantly shorter.

The CDR3 loop spans 15 amino acids. Unmatched junction bases numbered 0, after V lost 1 base and J lost 4 bases. CDR1 and CDR2 from the germline V gene are LNHDA and SQIVND (reference sequence). The rearrangement links TRBV19 to TRBJ2-1; TRBD2 aligns across 11 bases. Source material: naive CD4+ T cells from blood. This receptor was identified in a woman younger than 30 in good health. The CDR3 is CASSIGLAGYNEQFF. CDR3 coding DNA: TGTGCCAGTAGTATAGGACTAGCGGGGTACAATGAGCAGTTCTTC. Complete variable domain (other parts from reference TRBV19 and TRBJ2-1): DGGITQSPKYLFRKEGQNVTLSCEQNLNHDAMYWYRQDPGQGLRLIYYSQIVNDFQKGDIAEGYSVSREKKESFPLTVTSAQKNPTAFYLCASSIGLAGYNEQFFGPGTRLTVL.